The 10 T cell receptor beta chains reported below all come from one sample, sequenced in a study of OX40 agonist ivuxolimab in advanced cancers. Libraries were prepared through the immunoSEQ multiplex PCR assay. TCRdb provides this immuneACCESS table in a form limited to in-frame rearrangements. Some clones are lacking; in checked studies, under half of them reflect an unresolved V gene, and why the rest are absent is not known. For this sample there are fewer than 50,000 clones; just under 90% appear just once. Clones ranked in the top ten supply 10% of the sample. This specimen consisted of CD4+ or CD8+ T cells sorted from blood, obtained in a trial of the OX40 agonist ivuxolimab. These receptors came from an adult with an advanced solid tumor such as melanoma, head and neck, liver or kidney cancer.

The gene calls are TRBV9 and TRBJ2-1, with TRBD2 identical over 9 bases. Per the germline V gene, CDR1 is SGDLS and CDR2 is YYNGEE. Unmatched junction bases numbered 6, after V lost 3 bases and J lost 2 bases. CDR3 length: 16 amino acids. CDR3 region: CASSAGGGVTYNEQFF. The CDR3 nucleotides are TGTGCCAGCAGCGCGGGCGGGGGGGTTACCTACAATGAGCAGTTCTTC.

The V gene is TRBV30, the J gene TRBJ2-7, with D tentatively TRBD2 (6 bases). Trimming removed 3 bases at V and 0 bases at J, with 12 bases between. The CDR3 is 14 amino acids. The germline V gene encodes CDR1 GTSNPN and CDR2 SVGIG (reference sequence). The CDR3 here is CAWSPSGSSYEQYF. The CDR3 nucleotides read TGTGCCTGGAGCCCTTCCGGGAGCTCCTACGAGCAGTACTTC.

The rearrangement links TRBV7-3 to TRBJ2-5; TRBD2 is a possible D gene (6 bases). This CDR3 comprises 14 residues. With 2 bases removed from V and 0 bases from J, the gap between germline ends came to 7 bases. The germline gives CDR1 SGHTA, CDR2 FQGTGA. CDR3 sequence reads: CASSLGGNQETQYF. CDR3 bases: TGTGCCAGCAGCTTAGGCGGGAACCAAGAGACCCAGTACTTC. The full variable domain, with the rest looked up from reference TRBV7-3 and TRBJ2-5, is GAGVSQTPSNKVTEKGKYVELRCDPISGHTALYWYRQSLGQGPEFLIYFQGTGAADDSGLPNDRFFAVRPEGSVSTLKIQRTERGDSAVYLCASSLGGNQETQYFGPGTRLLVL.

CDR3 in DNA: TGTGCCAGCACCCCGGGGACAGGGCAATTCTACGAGCAGTACTTC. Amino acids: CASTPGTGQFYEQYF. The chain uses TRBV5-6 and TRBJ2-7, with TRBD1 matching over 9 bases. V was pared by 6 bases and J by 3 bases, with 10 bases of the junction left unmatched. Germline V gene lookup returns CDR1 SGHDT and CDR2 YYEEEE. This CDR3 spans 15 amino acids.

The V call is TRBV5-1, the J call TRBJ1-2; 7 nucleotides agree with TRBD1. The length of the CDR3 is 15 residues. V lost 3 bases to trimming and J lost 1 base; unmatched junction nucleotides: 6. The germline V gene encodes CDR1 SGHRS and CDR2 YFSETQ. The CDR3 DNA reads TGCGCCAGCAGCTCTTTGACAGGGATTAACTATGGCTACACCTTC. This codes for CASSSLTGINYGYTF.

This chain connects TRBV5-1 to TRBJ1-6, with TRBD1 matching 10 bases. Germline CDR1 is SGHRS and CDR2 is YFSETQ. The CDR3 loop spans 14 amino acids. Germline trimming cut 4 bases from V and 12 bases from J; bases unmatched to any gene: 7. CDR3 coding DNA: TGCGCCAGCAGCGCCGGGACAGGGGCAGAACCCCTCCACTTT. Encoded protein: CASSAGTGAEPLHF.

The DNA for the CDR3 is TGCGCCAGCAGCCAAGCGACAAGCTCCTACAATGAGCAGTTCTTC. Its protein is CASSQATSSYNEQFF. The chain is built from TRBV4-3 and TRBJ2-1; unclear D gene. Trimming cost V 1 base and J 0 bases, with 7 bases left between them. Germline V gene lookup returns CDR1 LGHNA and CDR2 YSLEER. This CDR3 is built from 15 residues.

The chain carries TRBV7-6 and TRBJ1-2; 9 bases are shared with TRBD1. With 5 bases clipped from V and 1 base from J, the junction kept 5 bases outside the gene matches. Germline V lookup: CDR1 SGHVS, CDR2 FNYEAQ. The CDR3 length is 15 residues. CDR3 nucleotides: TGTGCCAGCAGCCCCGGGACAGGGAATAACTATGGCTACACCTTC. Amino acid sequence: CASSPGTGNNYGYTF.

The chain joins TRBV7-8 to TRBJ2-3, with 8 bases identical to TRBD1. The germline V gene encodes CDR1 SGHVS and CDR2 FQNEAQ. V lost 6 bases to trimming and J lost 3 bases; unmatched junction nucleotides: 11. This CDR3 has 16 residues. CDR3 nucleotides: TGTGCCAGCAGGGAACGACAGGGGTTGGGAACAGATACGCAGTATTTT. This encodes CASRERQGLGTDTQYF.

J is TRBJ1-1 and V is TRBV11-2; D is uncertain. V was clipped by 4 bases and J by 3 bases, with 9 bases between them. The germline V gene encodes CDR1 SGHAT and CDR2 FQNNGV. The CDR3 runs 13 residues. The DNA for the CDR3 is TGTGCCAGCAGCTCCTTCCGGGACACTGAAGCTTTCTTT. Its protein product is CASSSFRDTEAFF.